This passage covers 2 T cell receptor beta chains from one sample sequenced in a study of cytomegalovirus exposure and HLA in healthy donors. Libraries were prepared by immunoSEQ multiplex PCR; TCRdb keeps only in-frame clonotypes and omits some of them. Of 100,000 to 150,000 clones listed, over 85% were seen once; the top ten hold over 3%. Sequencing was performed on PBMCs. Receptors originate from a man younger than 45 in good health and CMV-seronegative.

This CDR3 is CASSSTGVGYGYTF. DNA of the CDR3: TGCGCCAGCAGCTCGACAGGGGTTGGCTATGGCTACACCTTC. The rearrangement links TRBV5-1 to TRBJ1-2, with 8 bases that match TRBD1. Germline assignment: CDR1 SGHRS and CDR2 YFSETQ. This CDR3 is 14 amino acids long. After removal of 3 bases from V and 4 bases from J, the junction contained 5 bases not matched to a gene.

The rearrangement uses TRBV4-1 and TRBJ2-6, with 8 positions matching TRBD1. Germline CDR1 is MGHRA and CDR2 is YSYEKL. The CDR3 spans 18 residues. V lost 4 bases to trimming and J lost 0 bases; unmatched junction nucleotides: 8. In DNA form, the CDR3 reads TGCGCCAGCAGCCGGGGGACAGGTTATTCCTCTGGGGCCAACGTCCTGACTTTC. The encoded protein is CASSRGTGYSSGANVLTF.